The table lists the clone carrying this T cell receptor (beta chain) with a few counts. Its antigen is undetermined. V was pared by 1 base and J by 0 bases, with 10 bases between. The CDR3 totals 16 residues. The V gene's germline CDR1 is SGHDN and CDR2 FVKESK. These data originate in a study of blood T cells in healthy people across ages. PCR was performed a second time for roughly 7 to 12 cycles using a sample-barcoded 5' primer and a J-beta primer mix. TCRdb ran MiXCR on the 5' RACE reads and lists one entry per CDR3 protein. The sample yields about 1.1 million distinct CDR3 sequences, roughly two fifths seen once. Findings of the study overall: Investigators treated diversity estimates from one million T cells as underestimates. Across the age range, TCR beta diversity per million T cells fell in a roughly linear way.

Sequencing was performed on blood. The sequence derives from a man aged 18 to 29 in good health. The chain employs TRBV14 and TRBJ2-4; D call uncertain. The CDR3 spells CASSQVEGLAKNIQYF. CDR3 nucleotides: TGTGCCAGCAGCCAAGTCGAAGGGTTAGCCAAAAACATTCAGTACTTC.